This TCR beta chain was recorded in a study of T-cell reconstitution after alpha-beta-depleted transplantation in children. Study observations and caveats: There were some patients whose high TCRbeta diversity at day 60 came from surviving recipient T cells and thymic progenitors. The origin of alpha-beta T cells about two months after transplant was reportedly several hundred expanded graft clones. Diversity and T-cell counts at one year after transplant derived mostly from new T cells.

The CDR3 sequence is 16 residues long. Deletions cut 5 bases from V and 0 bases from J, with 11 bases between. Preparation of the TCRbeta library was carried out with unique molecular identifiers. TCRdb independently ran MiXCR on the PCR reads; one entry per CDR3 protein. The sample shows fewer than 550,000 distinct CDR3 sequences, approximately 10% of them seen only once. This clonotype was observed at least ten times. Its antigen remains unidentified. This receptor was taken from a female patient aged 2-15 years who had a stem cell transplant for aplastic anemia, so the T cells may come from the graft donor. The sequences come from PBMCs, mostly from graft donor cells, collected 180 days after TCRalphabeta/CD19-depleted stem cell transplant. This chain joins TRBV12-3 or TRBV12-4 and TRBJ2-6; D is possibly TRBD2 (6 bases). The CDR3 DNA reads as TGTGCCAGCAGTCCCCGGGGGTTCTCTGGGGCCAACGTCCTGACTTTC. Encoded protein: CASSPRGFSGANVLTF.